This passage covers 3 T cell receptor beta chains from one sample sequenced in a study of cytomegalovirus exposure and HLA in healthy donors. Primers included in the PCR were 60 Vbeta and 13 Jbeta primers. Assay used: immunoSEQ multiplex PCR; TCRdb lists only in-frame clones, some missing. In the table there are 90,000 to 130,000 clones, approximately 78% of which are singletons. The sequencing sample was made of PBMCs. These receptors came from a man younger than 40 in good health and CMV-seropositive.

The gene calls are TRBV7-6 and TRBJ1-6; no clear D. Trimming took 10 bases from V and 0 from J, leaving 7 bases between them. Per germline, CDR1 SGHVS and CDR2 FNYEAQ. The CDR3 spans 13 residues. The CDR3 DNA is TGTGCCATCCGGGGCTCCTATAATTCACCCCTCCACTTT. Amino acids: CAIRGSYNSPLHF. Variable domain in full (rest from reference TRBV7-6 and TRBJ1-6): GAGVSQSPRYKVTKRGQDVALRCDPISGHVSLYWYRQALGQGPEFLTYFNYEAQQDKSGLPNDRFSAERPEGSISTLTIQRTEQRDSAMYRCAIRGSYNSPLHFGNGTRLTVT.

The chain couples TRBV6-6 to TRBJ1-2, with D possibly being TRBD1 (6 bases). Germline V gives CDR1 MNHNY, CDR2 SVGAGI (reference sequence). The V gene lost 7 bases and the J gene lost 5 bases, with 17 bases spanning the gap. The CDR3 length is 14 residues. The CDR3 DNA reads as TGTGCCAGCACCCCGGGGGGGGGCGCGTATGGCTACACCTTC. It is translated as CASTPGGGAYGYTF.

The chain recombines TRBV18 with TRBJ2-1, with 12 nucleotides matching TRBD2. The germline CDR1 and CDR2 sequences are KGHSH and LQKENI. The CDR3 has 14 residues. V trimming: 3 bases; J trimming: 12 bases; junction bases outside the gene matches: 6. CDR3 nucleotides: TGTGCCAGCTCACCTACTAGCGGGGGGACTGTGCAGTTCTTC. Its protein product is CASSPTSGGTVQFF.